The clone carrying this T cell receptor (beta chain) was recorded at least ten times. Its matching antigen is unknown. V lost 2 bases to trimming and J lost 4 bases; unmatched junction nucleotides: 7. The CDR3 has 15 amino acids. From germline, CDR1 is SGHVS and CDR2 FNYEAQ. Those patients with uncontrolled infection, other autoimmune disease, pregnancy or lactation were excluded. The diagnostic basis comprised clinical symptoms, serum thyroxine and TRAb, thyroid ultrasound and orbital computed tomography. Fresh 10 ml peripheral blood yielded PBMCs. The sample originates from a study of T cells in Graves' hyperthyroidism and ophthalmopathy. Whole-study findings and limits: Peripheral blood also featured most of the thyroid clonotypes expanded above 0.001.

Amplified TCR beta CDR3 regions derived from RNA transcripts. During a first-round RT-PCR of the TCR CDR3, the HTBI primer set was used. TCRdb passed the multiplex PCR reads through MiXCR, listing each CDR3 protein once. The sample yields hundreds of thousands of distinct CDR3 sequences, roughly 22% seen once. Sequences were obtained from blood. The clonotype originates from a woman between 40 and 55 years old with Graves' ophthalmopathy. This chain connects TRBV7-6 to TRBJ2-5; 7 bases line up with TRBD2. CDR3 DNA: TGTGCCAGCAGCTTATGGGGCGGGAGAGGAGAGACCCAGTACTTC. Its protein is CASSLWGGRGETQYF.